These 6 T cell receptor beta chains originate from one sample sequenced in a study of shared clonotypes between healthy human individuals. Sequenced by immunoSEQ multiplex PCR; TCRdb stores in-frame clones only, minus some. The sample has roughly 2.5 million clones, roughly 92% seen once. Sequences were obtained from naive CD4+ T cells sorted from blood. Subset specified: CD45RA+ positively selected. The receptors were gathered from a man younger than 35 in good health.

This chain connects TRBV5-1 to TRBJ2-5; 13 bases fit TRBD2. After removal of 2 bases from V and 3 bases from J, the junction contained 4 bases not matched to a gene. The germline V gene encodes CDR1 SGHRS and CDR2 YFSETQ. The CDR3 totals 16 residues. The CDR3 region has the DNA TGCGCCAGCAGCTTTTCCGGACTAGCGGGGGAAGAGACCCAGTACTTC. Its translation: CASSFSGLAGEETQYF.

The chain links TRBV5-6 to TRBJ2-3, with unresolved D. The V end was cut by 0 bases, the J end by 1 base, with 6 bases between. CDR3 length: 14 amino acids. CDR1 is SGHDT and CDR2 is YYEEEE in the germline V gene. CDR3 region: CASSLVSRTDTQYF. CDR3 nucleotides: TGTGCCAGCAGCTTGGTCAGCCGCACAGATACGCAGTATTTT.

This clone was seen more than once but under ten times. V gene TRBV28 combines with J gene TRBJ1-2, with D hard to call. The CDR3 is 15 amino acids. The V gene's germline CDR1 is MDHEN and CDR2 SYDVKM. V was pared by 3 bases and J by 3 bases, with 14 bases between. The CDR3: CASSLDFLKDYGYTF. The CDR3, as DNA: TGTGCCAGCAGTTTGGACTTTCTAAAGGACTATGGCTACACCTTC.

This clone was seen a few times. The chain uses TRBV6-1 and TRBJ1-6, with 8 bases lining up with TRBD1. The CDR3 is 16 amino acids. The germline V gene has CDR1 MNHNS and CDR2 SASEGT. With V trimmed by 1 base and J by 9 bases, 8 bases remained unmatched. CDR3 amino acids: CASSEVPGGGGSPLHF. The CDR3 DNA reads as TGTGCCAGCAGTGAAGTCCCAGGGGGCGGCGGTTCACCCCTCCACTTT.

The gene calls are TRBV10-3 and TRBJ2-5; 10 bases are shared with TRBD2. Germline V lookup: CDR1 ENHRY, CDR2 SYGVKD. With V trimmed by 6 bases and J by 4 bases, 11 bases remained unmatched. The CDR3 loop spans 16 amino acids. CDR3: CAIRSSGSVQGETQYF. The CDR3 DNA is TGTGCCATCAGATCTAGCGGGAGCGTTCAGGGAGAGACCCAGTACTTC.

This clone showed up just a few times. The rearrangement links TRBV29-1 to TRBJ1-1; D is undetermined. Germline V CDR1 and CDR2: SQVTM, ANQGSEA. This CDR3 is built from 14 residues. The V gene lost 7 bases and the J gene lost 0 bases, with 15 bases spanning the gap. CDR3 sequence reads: CSGTRDPMNTEAFF. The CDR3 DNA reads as TGCAGCGGGACCCGGGATCCCATGAACACTGAAGCTTTCTTT.